A single sample gave rise to the 7 T cell receptor beta chains below, sequenced in a study of blood T cell repertoires in COVID-19. Assay used: immunoSEQ multiplex PCR; TCRdb lists only in-frame clones, some missing. This sample carries 250,000 to 400,000 clones, about 85% of them seen once, and the ten largest clones take over 1.5%. The sequenced sample was PBMCs or T cells enriched from blood (not recorded which). These receptors all come from a woman aged 30 to 39 who had been exposed to COVID-19.

The chain couples TRBV2 to TRBJ2-7, with 12 bases that match TRBD2. Trimming at V came to 8 bases and at J to 10 bases, leaving 12 bases not matched to a gene. CDR1 is SNHLY, CDR2 FYNNEI, per germline. This CDR3 comprises 14 residues. The CDR3 DNA reads TGTGCCAGCCGAGTGGGACTAGCGGGTGGATCCCAGTACTTC. Translation gives CASRVGLAGGSQYF.

The gene calls are TRBV5-4 and TRBJ2-6, with D hard to call. Germline lookup yields CDR1 SGHNT and CDR2 YYREEE (reference sequence). Trimming cost V 5 bases and J 2 bases, with 8 bases left between them. CDR3 length: 14 residues. CDR3 sequence: CASRSRTGANVLTF. The CDR3 DNA sequence: TGTGCCAGCAGAAGTAGAACTGGGGCCAACGTCCTGACTTTC.

The chain is built from TRBV6-5 and TRBJ1-1; TRBD1 might be the D (5 bases). The V and J ends lost 6 bases and 6 bases respectively, with 20 bases between them. The CDR3 loop spans 15 amino acids. The germline V gene encodes CDR1 MNHEY and CDR2 SVGAGI. The CDR3 bases are TGTGCCAGCAGGTACGGCAGGGAAGTTAACGCTGAAGCTTTCTTT. This gives the protein CASRYGREVNAEAFF.

This chain connects TRBV6-2 or TRBV6-3 to TRBJ2-7; D gene unclear. There are 11 residues in the CDR3. The germline V and J ends were trimmed by 0 bases and 8 bases, with 5 bases remaining between them. Germline CDR1 is MNHEY and CDR2 is SVGEGT. CDR3 DNA sequence: TGTGCCAGCAGTTACTCAACAAAGCAGTACTTC. Amino acids: CASSYSTKQYF.

The chain links TRBV11-1 to TRBJ2-7; maybe TRBD1 (6 bases). CDR3 length: 14 residues. Trimming pared 5 bases from V and 3 bases from J, leaving 14 bases between. CDR1 is SGHAT, CDR2 FQDESV, per germline (reference sequence). The CDR3 nucleotides are TGTGCCAGCAGCAATCCGGGGACAATCTACGAGCAGTACTTC. It codes for CASSNPGTIYEQYF.

This sequence joins TRBV6-1 and TRBJ1-5, with D hard to call. CDR1 and CDR2 from the germline V gene are MNHNS and SASEGT. This CDR3 is built from 16 residues. The V gene lost 1 base and the J gene lost 3 bases, with 13 bases spanning the gap. For the CDR3, the DNA is TGTGCCAGCAGTGAAGATAGAGGGCCAGTCAATCAGCCCCAGCATTTT. This gives the protein CASSEDRGPVNQPQHF.

The chain links TRBV28 to TRBJ1-4, with 9 nucleotides matching TRBD1. The CDR3 covers 15 residues. CDR1 is MDHEN and CDR2 is SYDVKM in the germline V gene. Trimming at V came to 2 bases and at J to 7 bases, leaving 5 bases not matched to a gene. This chain's CDR3 is CASSLGTGGFEKLFF. Written as DNA, the CDR3 is TGTGCCAGCAGTTTAGGTACAGGGGGCTTTGAAAAACTGTTTTTT.